Below, 20 T cell receptor beta chains from the same sample are listed, as sequenced in a study of T cell responses to AZD1222 COVID-19 vaccine. The method was immunoSEQ multiplex PCR; TCRdb's version includes in-frame clones alone and lacks a portion of them. The sample contains some 150,000 clones, approximately 90% of which appear only once. The material sequenced was peripheral blood, taken 28 days after the second AZD1222 dose. Every receptor here comes from an adult who received the AZD1222 COVID-19 vaccine.

The chain links TRBV14 to TRBJ2-1; 15 bases match TRBD2. The CDR3 spans 18 residues. The V segment lost 1 base and the J segment 9 bases; nucleotides outside the gene matches: 10. The germline V gene has CDR1 SGHDN and CDR2 FVKESK. The CDR3 coding sequence is TGTGCCAGCAGCCAAGCTATAACGGGACTAGCGGGGGGTATTGAGCAGTTCTTC. Translating gives CASSQAITGLAGGIEQFF.

The V and J genes are TRBV29-1 and TRBJ1-2, with 7 bases aligning to TRBD1. Germline V gives CDR1 SQVTM, CDR2 ANQGSEA. The CDR3 covers 15 residues. The V gene end was trimmed by 4 bases and the J gene end by 8 bases; junction bases not matched to a gene: 16. CDR3 loop: CSVVAGQLRTGGYTF. DNA for the CDR3: TGCAGCGTTGTGGCGGGACAGCTCAGAACGGGGGGCTACACCTTC.

This rearrangement joins TRBV25-1 to TRBJ1-3, with unresolved D. V was pared by 10 bases and J by 4 bases, with 14 bases between. The CDR3 covers 13 residues. Germline loops: CDR1 MGHDK, CDR2 SYGVNS. The CDR3 nucleotides read TGTGCCACTACTTTGGGGTCCGGAAACACCATATATTTT. Protein: CATTLGSGNTIYF.

The CDR3 reads CASSSIDVYEQYF. CDR3 DNA sequence: TGTGCCAGCAGTTCAATAGATGTCTACGAGCAGTACTTC. The genes are TRBV6-2 or TRBV6-3 and TRBJ2-7; no definite D call. Germline V gene data show CDR1 as MNHEY and CDR2 as SVGEGT. The CDR3 has 13 amino acids. Trimming pared 4 bases from V and 3 bases from J, leaving 10 bases between.

The rearrangement links TRBV11-2 to TRBJ1-6, with 7 positions matching TRBD1. CDR1 is SGHAT and CDR2 is FQNNGV in the germline V gene. V gave up 4 bases and J gave up 7 bases; unmatched junction bases: 7. This CDR3 is 15 amino acids long. This chain's CDR3 is CASSSLTGLNSPLHF. DNA of the CDR3: TGTGCCAGCAGCTCGCTGACAGGGCTAAATTCACCCCTCCACTTT.

J is TRBJ1-1 and V is TRBV27; no firm D call. CDR1 is MNHEY and CDR2 is SMNVEV in the germline V gene (reference sequence). This CDR3 comprises 13 residues. Trimming cost V 6 bases and J 4 bases, with 12 bases left between them. This chain's CDR3 is CASSTFRGTEAFF. CDR3 coding DNA: TGTGCCAGCAGCACCTTCCGGGGCACTGAAGCTTTCTTT.

The CDR3 here is CASSLASGTGFEAFF. The DNA for the CDR3 is TGCGCCAGCAGCCTCGCTTCCGGGACAGGATTTGAAGCTTTCTTT. This chain uses TRBV5-1 with TRBJ1-1, with 8 nucleotides matching TRBD1. The CDR3 sequence is 15 residues long. V trimming: 4 bases; J trimming: 7 bases; junction bases outside the gene matches: 12. The germline V gene has CDR1 SGHRS and CDR2 YFSETQ.

The J gene is TRBJ2-3, the V gene TRBV10-3; 13 bases align to TRBD2. CDR3 length: 16 residues. Germline lookup yields CDR1 ENHRY and CDR2 SYGVKD. Trimming at V came to 7 bases and at J to 4 bases, leaving 8 bases not matched to a gene. The CDR3 DNA sequence: TGTGCCATCATAAGGGATACTAGCGGGGGGGCAGATACGCAGTATTTT. Translation gives CAIIRDTSGGADTQYF.

The chain joins TRBV30 to TRBJ1-6; D remains unclear. CDR1 and CDR2 (germline): GTSNPN, SVGIG (reference sequence). The CDR3 sequence is 10 residues long. Deletions cut 5 bases from V and 14 bases from J, with 10 bases between. In nucleotides, the CDR3 is TGTGCCTGGGCAGGTGGGACCCTCCACTTT. It translates to CAWAGGTLHF.

V is TRBV7-9 and J is TRBJ2-7; no firm D call. CDR1 is SEHNR and CDR2 is FQNEAQ in the germline V gene (reference sequence). The CDR3 sequence is 11 residues long. Trimming shortened V by 3 bases and J by 5 bases, and 5 bases separated the two germline ends. DNA of the CDR3: TGTGCCAGCAGCTTCGCGGACGAGCAGTACTTC. Translating it yields CASSFADEQYF. Filled out from reference TRBV7-9 and TRBJ2-7, the complete variable domain reads DTGVSQNPRHKITKRGQNVTFRCDPISEHNRLYWYRQTLGQGPEFLTYFQNEAQLEKSRLLSDRFSAERPKGSFSTLEIQRTEQGDSAMYLCASSFADEQYFGPGTRLTVT.

The rearrangement joins TRBV20-1 to TRBJ1-2, with TRBD1 as a possible D gene (5 bases). CDR1 and CDR2 from the germline V gene are DFQATT and SNEGSKA (reference sequence). This CDR3 spans 11 amino acids. V lost 0 bases to trimming and J lost 7 bases, with 6 bases between them. The chain's CDR3 is CSAREGAGYTF. CDR3 coding DNA: TGCAGTGCTAGAGAAGGGGCTGGCTACACCTTC.

This chain joins TRBV11-2 and TRBJ2-7; a weak D match, TRBD2 (5 bases). Germline CDR1 reads SGHAT; CDR2 reads FQNNGV. Trimming cost V 4 bases and J 0 bases, with 16 bases left between them. The CDR3 has 16 residues. The CDR3, as DNA: TGTGCCAGCAGCTCCGAGCCGACGGGATTCTCCTACGAGCAGTACTTC. Translating gives CASSSEPTGFSYEQYF. The full variable domain, in which reference TRBV11-2 and TRBJ2-7 provide the parts outside the CDR3, is EAGVAQSPRYKIIEKRQSVAFWCNPISGHATLYWYQQILGQGPKLLIQFQNNGVVDDSQLPKDRFSAERLKGVDSTLKIQPAKLEDSAVYLCASSSEPTGFSYEQYFGPGTRLTVT.

The chain has TRBV30 and TRBJ2-2; D uncertain. The CDR3 contains 12 residues. Germline CDR1 GTSNPN, CDR2 SVGIG (reference sequence). Trimming left V 5 bases short and J 6 bases short, with 10 bases between. The CDR3: CAWGRLAGELFF. CDR3 DNA: TGTGCCTGGGGGCGCCTTGCCGGGGAGCTGTTTTTT.

V and J are TRBV14 and TRBJ2-7; 7 bases align to TRBD2. Germline trimming cut 1 base from V and 7 bases from J; bases unmatched to any gene: 7. Germline V gene data show CDR1 as SGHDN and CDR2 as FVKESK. The CDR3 length is 14 residues. CDR3 sequence (DNA): TGTGCCAGCAGCCAAGGACTAGCAAGCCTAGAGCAGTACTTC. This codes for CASSQGLASLEQYF.

The chain recombines TRBV6-6 with TRBJ1-2, with D possibly being TRBD1 (5 bases). V lost 5 bases to trimming and J lost 4 bases, with 14 bases between them. This CDR3 is 14 amino acids long. CDR1 is MNHNY and CDR2 is SVGAGI in the germline V gene (reference sequence). The DNA of the CDR3 is TGTGCCAGCAGTGATAGACAGATGGGCTATGGCTACACCTTC. Protein product: CASSDRQMGYGYTF.

Worth noting for this clone: Other DNA sequences in this sample translate to the same CDR3. The CDR3 DNA reads TGCGCCAGCAGACCACAGGGGAACACTGAAGCTTTCTTT. It yields the protein CASRPQGNTEAFF. The chain employs TRBV5-1 and TRBJ1-1, with TRBD1 as a possible D gene (6 bases). V was shortened by 5 bases and J by 1 base, with 9 bases between the two germline ends. This CDR3 spans 13 amino acids. CDR1 and CDR2 from the germline V gene are SGHRS and YFSETQ. The entire variable domain, with the rest obtained from reference TRBV5-1 and TRBJ1-1, is as follows: KAGVTQTPRYLIKTRGQQVTLSCSPISGHRSVSWYQQTPGQGLQFLFEYFSETQRNKGNFPGRFSGRQFSNSRSEMNVSTLELGDSALYLCASRPQGNTEAFFGQGTRLTVV.

The chain uses TRBV25-1 and TRBJ2-1; D is uncertain. The CDR3 sequence is 14 residues long. The germline gives CDR1 MGHDK, CDR2 SYGVNS. Trimming took 5 bases from V and 2 from J, leaving 10 bases between them. In nucleotides, the CDR3 is TGTGCCAGCAGTTTGGAGCCAACCTACAATGAGCAGTTCTTC. This translates into CASSLEPTYNEQFF.

This chain uses TRBV30 with TRBJ1-6; D possibly corresponds to TRBD1 (5 bases). The germline gives CDR1 GTSNPN, CDR2 SVGIG (reference sequence). The CDR3 loop spans 15 amino acids. V lost 0 bases, J lost 8 bases, and 14 bases lay in between. The chain's CDR3 is CAWSVFGTGHSPLHF. The CDR3 DNA is TGTGCCTGGAGTGTATTCGGGACGGGACATTCACCCCTCCACTTT.

This sequence joins TRBV15 and TRBJ2-1; D might be TRBD1 (7 bases). This CDR3 has 12 residues. V lost 3 bases and J 10 bases, leaving 10 bases between the germline ends. Germline assignment: CDR1 LNHNV and CDR2 YYDKDF (reference sequence). The CDR3 region is CATSRTGREQFF. The CDR3 DNA reads TGTGCCACCAGCAGGACAGGGAGGGAGCAGTTCTTC. Full variable domain (remainder filled in from reference TRBV15 and TRBJ2-1): DAMVIQNPRYQVTQFGKPVTLSCSQTLNHNVMYWYQQKSSQAPKLLFHYYDKDFNNEADTPDNFQSRRPNTSFCFLDIRSPGLGDTAMYLCATSRTGREQFFGPGTRLTVL.

This chain links TRBV5-4 with TRBJ1-5; no reliable D call. Germline values: CDR1 SGHNT, CDR2 YYREEE (reference sequence). CDR3 length: 15 amino acids. The ends were cut back, 0 bases at V and 1 base at J, with 8 bases in the middle. The chain's CDR3 is CASSLGLGSNQPQHF. The CDR3 nucleotides read TGTGCCAGCAGCTTGGGGTTGGGGAGCAATCAGCCCCAGCATTTT. Full variable domain (remainder filled in from reference TRBV5-4 and TRBJ1-5): ETGVTQSPTHLIKTRGQQVTLRCSSQSGHNTVSWYQQALGQGPQFIFQYYREEENGRGNFPPRFSGLQFPNYSSELNVNALELDDSALYLCASSLGLGSNQPQHFGDGTRLSIL.